The 8 T cell receptor beta chains below come from one sample, sequenced in a study of blood T cell repertoires in COVID-19. Sequenced by immunoSEQ multiplex PCR; TCRdb stores in-frame clones only, minus some. This table has 120,000 or so clones, around 82% appearing once. Sequenced sample: peripheral blood. These receptors were taken from a woman aged 30 to 39 who had recovered from COVID-19.

The table lists this clone with a count of one. The rearrangement uses TRBV4-1 and TRBJ2-4; TRBD1 aligns across 9 bases. The CDR3 totals 14 residues. Trimming took 3 bases from V and 10 from J; bases not matched to a gene: 7. Per the germline V gene, CDR1 is MGHRA and CDR2 is YSYEKL. CDR3 DNA sequence: TGCGCCAGCAGCCACCCCGGACAGGGGTCTATTCAGTACTTC. Its translation is CASSHPGQGSIQYF.

V gene TRBV7-8 combines with J gene TRBJ2-7; 9 nucleotides match TRBD2. The ends lost 3 bases at V and 3 bases at J; junction bases unmatched: 6. CDR3 length equals 15 residues. Germline CDR1 and CDR2: SGHVS and FQNEAQ. The chain's CDR3 is CASSLEAGGRYEQYF. CDR3 DNA sequence: TGTGCCAGCAGCTTGGAAGCGGGGGGCCGCTACGAGCAGTACTTC.

The chain is built from TRBV5-4 and TRBJ2-2; TRBD2 is a possible D gene (7 bases). CDR1 is SGHNT and CDR2 is YYREEE in the germline V gene (reference sequence). The V gene lost 4 bases and the J gene lost 6 bases, with 25 bases spanning the gap. The CDR3 consists of 18 residues. Here the CDR3 reads CASSPVAGRGLGPGELFF. Here the CDR3 DNA reads TGTGCCAGCAGCCCCGTTGCAGGGCGGGGGCTCGGTCCCGGGGAGCTGTTTTTT. Full variable domain (missing parts from reference TRBV5-4 and TRBJ2-2): ETGVTQSPTHLIKTRGQQVTLRCSSQSGHNTVSWYQQALGQGPQFIFQYYREEENGRGNFPPRFSGLQFPNYSSELNVNALELDDSALYLCASSPVAGRGLGPGELFFGEGSRLTVL.

The V call is TRBV19, the J call TRBJ2-1, with a tentative D call TRBD1 (6 bases). Trimming pared 8 bases from V and 7 bases from J, leaving 15 bases between. The CDR3 spans 13 residues. Per germline, CDR1 LNHDA and CDR2 SQIVND (reference sequence). The CDR3 DNA is TGTGCCAGTGAGAAGACAGGAATTAATGAGCAGTTCTTC. It specifies CASEKTGINEQFF.

The CDR3 is CASSPRSQGNHEQFF. In nucleotides, the CDR3 is TGTGCCAGCTCACCACGGTCGCAGGGTAACCATGAGCAGTTCTTC. V gene TRBV18 combines with J gene TRBJ2-1; perhaps TRBD1 as D (5 bases). V dropped 1 base and J dropped 8 bases, with 15 bases sitting between them. Germline CDR1 and CDR2: KGHSH and LQKENI. This CDR3 has 15 residues.

This clone was seen a single time. This chain uses TRBV19 with TRBJ2-1; 11 nucleotides line up with TRBD2. V gave up 5 bases and J gave up 6 bases; unmatched junction bases: 9. CDR1 is LNHDA and CDR2 is SQIVND in the germline V gene (reference sequence). The CDR3 runs to 16 residues. As DNA, the CDR3 is TGTGCCAGTAGTCCCGATACTAGCGGGAGAGTCAATGAGCAGTTCTTC. Translated: CASSPDTSGRVNEQFF.

The chain joins TRBV7-3 to TRBJ2-2; unclear D gene. The CDR3 length is 16 residues. Trimming cost V 2 bases and J 0 bases, with 10 bases left between them. Germline V lookup: CDR1 SGHTA, CDR2 FQGTGA. The CDR3 DNA reads as TGTGCCAGCAGCTTAGTCTCAGGCGCGAACACCGGGGAGCTGTTTTTT. It encodes CASSLVSGANTGELFF.

The J gene is TRBJ2-7, the V gene TRBV20-1; 9 nucleotides align to TRBD2. Trimming at V came to 3 bases and at J to 3 bases, leaving 9 bases not matched to a gene. The CDR3 runs 15 residues. Germline CDR1 DFQATT, CDR2 SNEGSKA (reference sequence). In nucleotides, the CDR3 is TGCAGTGCTAGTCGCCCGCGGGAGGGCCGCTACGAGCAGTACTTC. It translates to CSASRPREGRYEQYF.